The 9 T cell receptor beta chains reported below all come from one sample, sequenced in a study of regulatory T cells in long-lasting Graves disease. Time point meaning: newly diagnosed GD, antithyroid drugs for less than 3 months. Extracted PBMC RNA gave rise to the TCR library. Construction of the TCR beta libraries employed iRepertoire HTBI primers in conjunction with Arm-PCR of CDR3 regions. TCRdb re-analysed the multiplex PCR reads in MiXCR, keeping a single row per CDR3 protein. The data contain under 300,000 distinct CDR3 sequences, 20% to 25% of them singletons. The material was peripheral blood mononuclear cells (PBMCs), obtained at new diagnosis, from a patient treated with antithyroid drugs. The origin of the receptors is a female donor with Graves disease.

Turning to this clonotype: It differs at one base from a far larger clone, so likely a read error. The rearrangement joins TRBV3-1 to TRBJ2-7, with D tentatively TRBD1 (6 bases). The V gene lost 7 bases and the J gene lost 2 bases, with 15 bases spanning the gap. Looked up from germline, CDR1 is LGHDT and CDR2 is YNNKEL (reference sequence). The CDR3 length is 14 residues. The CDR3 coding sequence is TGTGCCAGCATCTTCCGGGACACCACCTACGAGCAGTACTTC. Translation gives CASIFRDTTYEQYF.

This clonotype has at least ten counts. Written as DNA, the CDR3 is TGTGCCTGGAGCCCGGGTCTAGCCTACGAGCAGTACTTC. Translating gives CAWSPGLAYEQYF. The chain couples TRBV30 to TRBJ2-7; D gene ambiguous. The CDR3 sequence is 13 residues long. The V gene lost 3 bases and the J gene lost 2 bases, with 11 bases spanning the gap. Germline V gene sequence: CDR1 GTSNPN, CDR2 SVGIG (reference sequence).

In this sample, this clonotype turned up many times. J is TRBJ2-3 and V is TRBV14; 7 bases map to TRBD2. In germline, CDR1 is SGHDN, CDR2 FVKESK. CDR3 length: 17 amino acids. The V and J ends lost 4 bases and 0 bases, in that order; junction bases with no gene match: 10. CDR3 residues: CASSPTSAATSTDTQYF. CDR3 DNA sequence: TGTGCCAGCAGCCCTACTAGCGCGGCTACTAGCACAGATACGCAGTATTTT.

The V gene is TRBV9, the J gene TRBJ2-1; TRBD2 agrees at 14 bases. CDR1 is SGDLS, CDR2 YYNGEE, per germline. V lost 5 bases and J lost 5; bases outside the gene matches: 9. The CDR3 sequence is 17 residues long. CDR3 region: CASSATSGGVVDNEQFF. DNA of the CDR3: TGTGCCAGCAGTGCGACTAGCGGGGGGGTGGTCGACAATGAGCAGTTCTTC.

The rearrangement links TRBV4-3 to TRBJ1-1, with 7 bases matching TRBD1. The length of the CDR3 is 14 residues. Per the germline V gene, CDR1 is LGHNA and CDR2 is YSLEER. V was clipped by 2 bases and J by 1 base; unmatched bases: 1. The CDR3 sequence: CASSQWTGNTEAFF. The CDR3 DNA sequence: TGCGCCAGCAGCCAATGGACAGGGAACACTGAAGCTTTCTTT.

The V and J genes are TRBV2 and TRBJ2-1, with TRBD2 matching 10 bases. The DNA end lines up better with TRBJ2-5; the J call may be wrong. This CDR3 has 14 residues. Looked up from germline, CDR1 is SNHLY and CDR2 is FYNNEI. The CDR3 sequence is CASSRTSGSETQYF. The CDR3 DNA is TGTGCCAGCAGCCGGACTAGCGGTTCGGAGACCCAGTACTTC.

This clonotype was seen ten or more times. Just one base apart from a much larger clone, this may be a read error. The chain couples TRBV7-2 to TRBJ1-2; D is undetermined. Germline CDR1 and CDR2: SGHTA and FQGNSA. V lost 1 base and J lost 4, with 13 bases in between. This CDR3 has 15 amino acids. CDR3 amino acids: CASSLEPGSSYGYTF. The CDR3 DNA reads TGTGCCAGCAGCTTAGAGCCGGGGTCCAGCTATGGCTACACCTTC. Full variable domain (outside the CDR3, taken from reference TRBV7-2 and TRBJ1-2): GAGVSQSPSNKVTEKGKDVELRCDPISGHTALYWYRQSLGQGLEFLIYFQGNSAPDKSGLPSDRFSAERTGGSVSTLTIQRTQQEDSAVYLCASSLEPGSSYGYTFGSGTRLTVV.

This clonotype was found many times. The chain links TRBV12-3 or TRBV12-4 to TRBJ1-5; no reliable D call. The CDR3 contains 14 residues. Trimming shortened V by 5 bases and J by 7 bases, and 15 bases separated the two germline ends. The CDR3 is CASSPGVSGQPQHF. The CDR3 coding sequence is TGTGCCAGCAGTCCGGGAGTTTCGGGCCAGCCCCAGCATTTT.

This clonotype has a count of ten or more. V and J are TRBV20-1 and TRBJ1-5; a weak D match, TRBD1 (6 bases). Germline loops: CDR1 DFQATT, CDR2 SNEGSKA (reference sequence). V lost 4 bases and J lost 2, with 15 bases in between. The CDR3 has 15 amino acids. CDR3 sequence reads: CSATQGFSGNQPQHF. The CDR3, as DNA: TGCAGTGCTACTCAGGGGTTTAGTGGCAATCAGCCCCAGCATTTT.